The clone carrying this TCR beta chain was seen more than once but under ten times. The antigen remains undetermined. Looked up from germline, CDR1 is MNHNS and CDR2 is SASEGT. The CDR3 totals 19 residues. After removal of 3 bases from V and 4 bases from J, the junction contained 8 bases not matched to a gene. The data are from a study of T cell repertoires in cytomegalovirus infection. Study as a whole: Evidence of both CMV infection and a matching HLA type came from public TCR beta signatures.

MiXCR was run by TCRdb on the reads, yielding one entry per CDR3 protein. The sample has about 490,000 distinct CDR3 sequences, approximately 15% seen once; the top ten hold 24%. The study's findings and limits: Ex vivo responses were dominated by HLA-C-restricted CMV-specific TCR beta clonotypes. CMV carriers with the relevant HLA were identified by cumulative public TCR beta family frequency.

The chain has TRBV6-1 and TRBJ2-2, with TRBD2 identical over 16 bases. Sequencing was done on a sample of CD8+ T cells from PBMCs. The origin of this receptor is a human donor in good health (CMV status not recorded). Some clones in this sample may be carry-over from other donors' samples. The CDR3 spells CASSDPGLAGGPGTGELFF. CDR3 DNA: TGTGCCAGCAGTGACCCGGGACTAGCGGGGGGGCCGGGCACCGGGGAGCTGTTTTTT.